The clone carrying this TCR beta chain was counted between two and nine times. The sample is drawn from a study of low-dose radiotherapy and immunotherapy resistance in tumors. V was pared by 4 bases and J by 0 bases, with 13 bases between. The germline gives CDR1 SQVTM, CDR2 ANQGSEA. This CDR3 region has 15 residues. Alpha and beta chains were covered, as first-strand cDNA relied on TRAV- and TRBV-specific primers. Using a constant-region primer together with a V-primer adapter, TCRs were subjected to 20 PCR cycles of amplification. Each CDR3 protein gets one entry after TCRdb re-called the reads with MiXCR. The sample lists about 7,200 distinct CDR3 sequences, roughly 58% seen once, with about an eighth in the top ten.

The clonotype was recovered from a human donor with advanced metastatic prostate, ovarian, gallbladder or colorectal cancer (not recorded which). This table probably holds off-target reads from a library built for another chain. V gene TRBV29-1 combines with J gene TRBJ1-5; no reliable D call. Here the CDR3 DNA reads TGCAGCGTTGCCGGGTTTCAGGATAGCAATCAGCCCCAGCATTTT. It encodes CSVAGFQDSNQPQHF.